A single sample is the source of the 5 T cell receptor beta chains below, sequenced in a study of response to subunit inactivated influenza vaccine. TCRdb re-analysed the RT-PCR reads in MiXCR, keeping a single row per CDR3 protein. The sample has roughly 570,000 distinct CDR3 sequences, around 15% seen once. The source material was PBMCs from blood, sampled about 12 days after vaccination. These receptors originate from a man aged 50-59 years who received an inactivated influenza vaccine.

The genes are TRBV5-6 and TRBJ1-4; 10 positions match TRBD1. The ends lost 4 bases at V and 6 bases at J; junction bases unmatched: 3. From germline, CDR1 is SGHDT and CDR2 YYEEEE. This CDR3 spans 14 amino acids. The CDR3 region has the DNA TGTGCCAGCAGCCTCGGGACAGGGGATGAAAAACTGTTTTTT. Residues: CASSLGTGDEKLFF.

The chain couples TRBV5-1 to TRBJ1-6; D may be TRBD1 (5 bases). Germline V gene data show CDR1 as SGHRS and CDR2 as YFSETQ. The CDR3 covers 15 residues. Trimming shortened V by 0 bases and J by 8 bases, and 12 bases separated the two germline ends. The CDR3 coding sequence is TGCGCCAGCAGCTTGGGGGCGCTCAGGGATTCACCCCTCCACTTT. Amino acids: CASSLGALRDSPLHF. The full variable domain, with the rest looked up from reference TRBV5-1 and TRBJ1-6, is KAGVTQTPRYLIKTRGQQVTLSCSPISGHRSVSWYQQTPGQGLQFLFEYFSETQRNKGNFPGRFSGRQFSNSRSEMNVSTLELGDSALYLCASSLGALRDSPLHFGNGTRLTVT.

This clonotype was counted at least ten times. V gene TRBV12-3 or TRBV12-4 combines with J gene TRBJ1-1, with 7 bases that match TRBD1. Trimming removed 7 bases from V and 9 bases from J; junction bases left unmatched: 14. There are 14 residues in the CDR3. The CDR3: CASTQRPGTEQAFF. CDR3 coding DNA: TGTGCCAGCACCCAGAGGCCCGGGACAGAACAAGCTTTCTTT.

This clonotype was observed at least ten times. Compared with germline, one end of the junction differs, possibly owing to a read error. CDR3 region: CASSLDGYEPFF. CDR3 bases: TGTGCCAGCAGCTTAGACGGATATGAGCCGTTCTTC. V gene TRBV7-9 combines with J gene TRBJ2-1; the D is unclear. Germline assignment: CDR1 SEHNR and CDR2 FQNEAQ (reference sequence). The CDR3 is made up of 12 amino acids.

The chain combines TRBV5-5 with TRBJ2-1; D not resolved. Per the germline V gene, CDR1 is SGHKS and CDR2 is YYEKEE (reference sequence). The CDR3 totals 13 residues. Trimming cost V 2 bases and J 5 bases, with 8 bases left between them. CDR3 sequence: CASSFFVNNEQFF. CDR3 DNA sequence: TGTGCCAGCAGCTTTTTCGTTAACAATGAGCAGTTCTTC.